The 28 T cell receptor beta chains below were found in one sample sequenced in a study of type 1 and type 2 diabetes patients. Genomic DNA was the PCR template. Multiplex PCR with 30 forward and 13 reverse primers amplified the TCR beta CDR3. TCRdb reprocessed the multiplex PCR reads via MiXCR and lists one record per CDR3 protein. The sample lists more than 250,000 distinct CDR3 sequences; around 47% were seen once. The sequenced material came from peripheral blood mononuclear cells (PBMCs). These receptor sequences come from a man aged 18 to 35 with type 2 diabetes.

The V gene is TRBV6-1, the J gene TRBJ1-1; no clear D gene. V was trimmed by 5 bases and J by 1 base, leaving 8 bases between them. The germline V gene encodes CDR1 MNHNS and CDR2 SASEGT. The CDR3 totals 13 residues. The CDR3 DNA reads as TGTGCCAGCAGTTTACAGAGGAACACTGAAGCTTTCTTT. This sequence encodes CASSLQRNTEAFF.

This clonotype showed up many times. The chain is built from TRBV7-2 and TRBJ2-5; D might be TRBD1 or TRBD2, each matching 6 bases. Germline CDR1 is SGHTA and CDR2 is FQGNSA. The CDR3 contains 15 residues. V lost 1 base to trimming and J lost 1 base, with 10 bases between them. The CDR3 DNA follows: TGTGCCAGCAGCTTAGATGGGGGGCGCCAAGAGACCCAGTACTTC. This gives the protein CASSLDGGRQETQYF.

Turning to this clonotype: Given the absence of the conserved phenylalanine or tryptophan at the CDR3 end, a read error is likely. The CDR3 DNA reads TGTGCCTGGAGTGTAGGTGGAGATACGCAGTATTTA. This translates into CAWSVGGDTQYL. The rearrangement links TRBV30 to TRBJ2-3; D not certain. The CDR3 covers 12 residues. Trimming took 0 bases from V and 5 from J, leaving 6 bases between them. From germline, CDR1 is GTSNPN and CDR2 SVGIG (reference sequence).

The chain joins TRBV12-3 or TRBV12-4 to TRBJ1-2; perhaps TRBD1 as D (6 bases). This CDR3 contains 15 residues. The V end was cut by 5 bases, the J end by 3 bases, with 16 bases between. The CDR3 nucleotides read TGTGCCAGCAGTGATCTAGGCAGGGGCGACTATGGCTACACCTTC. It is translated as CASSDLGRGDYGYTF.

This clonotype was observed at least ten times. The J gene is TRBJ1-2, the V gene TRBV19, with 7 bases fitting TRBD1. This CDR3 comprises 12 residues. V shed 7 bases, J shed 6 bases, and the junction held 5 bases outside the gene matches. Germline CDR1 is LNHDA and CDR2 is SQIVND (reference sequence). CDR3 DNA sequence: TGTGCCAGTACAACGACAGGGAATGGCTACACCTTC. This translates into CASTTTGNGYTF.

This clonotype occurred many times. The rearrangement uses TRBV7-2 and TRBJ2-5; D unresolved. The CDR3 sequence is 12 residues long. Trimming pared 5 bases from V and 4 bases from J, leaving 8 bases between. Germline values: CDR1 SGHTA, CDR2 FQGNSA. The CDR3 DNA reads TGTGCCAGCAGCGGATACGCAGAGACCCAGTACTTC. Protein product: CASSGYAETQYF.

This clonotype has a handful of counts. The chain couples TRBV19 to TRBJ1-1; D gene uncertain. Deletions cut 1 base from V and 4 bases from J, with 10 bases between. CDR1 and CDR2 from the germline V gene are LNHDA and SQIVND (reference sequence). The length of the CDR3 is 14 residues. CDR3 DNA sequence: TGTGCCAGTAGTATAGTTTGGGGATCCACTGAAGCTTTCTTT. Its translation is CASSIVWGSTEAFF.

In regard to this clonotype: The junction departs from germline at one end; a sequencing error may be responsible. The genes are TRBV6-1 and TRBJ2-1; D possibly corresponds to TRBD2 (5 bases). Germline loops: CDR1 MNHNS, CDR2 SASEGT. CDR3 length: 15 amino acids. The CDR3 DNA is TGTGCCAGCGGTGAATTGGGAGACTCCTACAATGAGCAGTTCTTC. This sequence encodes CASGELGDSYNEQFF.

V usage is TRBV5-1 and J usage is TRBJ2-7, with TRBD2 matching 8 bases. CDR1 and CDR2 (germline): SGHRS, YFSETQ. This CDR3 is 17 amino acids long. V dropped 0 bases and J dropped 0; count of bases not matched to a gene: 8. DNA for the CDR3: TGCGCCAGCAGCTTGGTCCTAGCGGGCAAAAGCTCCTACGAGCAGTACTTC. This gives the protein CASSLVLAGKSSYEQYF.

This clonotype was observed at least ten times. This chain links TRBV19 with TRBJ1-1, with 10 bases fitting TRBD1. J was trimmed by 11 bases and V by 4 bases; bases with no gene match: 7. Looked up from germline, CDR1 is LNHDA and CDR2 is SQIVND (reference sequence). The length of the CDR3 is 13 residues. The CDR3 here is CASSTTGGVEAFF. The CDR3 DNA reads TGTGCCAGTAGTACGACAGGGGGCGTGGAGGCTTTCTTT.

This rearrangement joins TRBV10-3 to TRBJ1-2, with 7 bases fitting TRBD1. CDR1 ENHRY and CDR2 SYGVKD come from the germline V gene. The CDR3 runs 17 residues. J lost 4 bases, V lost 0 bases, and 11 bases had no gene match. CDR3 in amino acids: CAISESTGRGQIYGYTF. The CDR3 DNA reads TGTGCCATCAGTGAGTCGACCGGCCGGGGACAGATCTATGGCTACACCTTC.

The chain links TRBV24-1 to TRBJ2-5; D is perhaps TRBD2 (6 bases). This CDR3 has 15 residues. V lost 3 bases and J 1 base, leaving 11 bases between the germline ends. CDR1 KGHDR and CDR2 SFDVKD come from the germline V gene. The CDR3 nucleotides read TGTGCCACCAGTGATCCCCGGGACTTCCAAGAGACCCAGTACTTC. Protein: CATSDPRDFQETQYF.

This clonotype was detected once. The V gene is TRBV27, the J gene TRBJ2-7; D unresolved. This CDR3 has 13 residues. Trimming stripped 4 bases from V and 0 bases from J, with 7 bases between. Germline CDR1 reads MNHEY; CDR2 reads SMNVEV (reference sequence). This CDR3 reads CASSYFPSYEQYF. In nucleotides, the CDR3 is TGTGCCAGCAGTTATTTTCCCTCCTACGAGCAGTACTTC.

Note on this clonotype: The junction departs from the called germline gene at one end, perhaps through a read error. The chain links TRBV2 to TRBJ2-5, with 10 positions matching TRBD2. The CDR3 runs 15 residues. Germline values: CDR1 SNHLY, CDR2 FYNNEI. CDR3 sequence: CASGETSGVSGTQYF. In DNA form, the CDR3 reads TGTGCCAGCGGTGAAACTAGCGGGGTCTCGGGGACCCAGTACTTC.

The gene calls are TRBV10-3 and TRBJ1-6, with D possibly being TRBD1 (5 bases). Per germline, CDR1 ENHRY and CDR2 SYGVKD. Trimming took off 5 bases at V and 6 bases at J, with 11 bases between the two ends. This CDR3 spans 14 amino acids. In nucleotides, the CDR3 is TGTGCCATCAGTTGGACAAGTCCTAATTCACCCCTCCACTTT. The encoded protein is CAISWTSPNSPLHF.

Here the CDR3 reads CASSPRALMGTEAFF. The CDR3 DNA is TGTGCCAGCAGCCCAAGAGCCTTGATGGGCACTGAAGCTTTCTTT. The chain combines TRBV9 with TRBJ1-1; D is uncertain. The CDR3 spans 15 residues. V lost 4 bases and J lost 4, with 17 bases in between. The germline V gene has CDR1 SGDLS and CDR2 YYNGEE.

This clonotype has only a few counts. A junction end diverges from the germline sequence, so it may reflect a read error. The chain carries TRBV4-2 and TRBJ2-7; 10 positions agree with TRBD1. The CDR3 spans 15 residues. Germline assignment: CDR1 LGHNA and CDR2 YNFKEQ. The CDR3 spells CASSQVGTGVYEQYF. CDR3 bases: TGTGCCAGCAGTCAAGTAGGGACAGGGGTGTACGAGCAGTACTTC.

This chain connects TRBV19 to TRBJ1-5, with D unclear. Germline V gene sequence: CDR1 LNHDA, CDR2 SQIVND (reference sequence). The CDR3 is made up of 14 amino acids. Trimming removed 4 bases from V and 11 bases from J, with 18 bases in between. The CDR3, as DNA: TGTGCCAGTAGTACCCCCCTCCCGGGTGAGACCCAGCATTTT. This encodes CASSTPLPGETQHF.

The rearrangement uses TRBV7-3 and TRBJ2-1, with D tentatively TRBD2 (5 bases). The germline V gene encodes CDR1 SGHTA and CDR2 FQGTGA. The CDR3 runs 16 residues. Trimming removed 5 bases from V and 8 bases from J, with 22 bases in between. The CDR3 DNA follows: TGTGCCAGCAGCCCGTGGAGGCAATCGCAATTTGATGAGCAGTTCTTC. It translates to CASSPWRQSQFDEQFF.

Worth noting for this clonotype: A read error is possible here, since a much larger clone lies one base away. The CDR3 coding sequence is TGTGCCTATCTCGACAGGCAAGAGACCCAGAACTTC. It is translated as CAYLDRQETQNF. The rearrangement joins TRBV7-8 to TRBJ2-5, with a tentative D call TRBD1 (6 bases). The CDR3 is made up of 12 amino acids. Germline loops: CDR1 SGHVS, CDR2 FQNEAQ.

V is TRBV7-8 and J is TRBJ2-5; 7 bases align to TRBD1. Trimming at V came to 3 bases and at J to 6 bases, leaving 16 bases not matched to a gene. The CDR3 is made up of 17 amino acids. Germline V gives CDR1 SGHVS, CDR2 FQNEAQ. CDR3 in DNA: TGTGCCAGCAGCTTGTTTAATTTTGGGACAGACTTGAAGACCCAGTACTTC. The encoded protein is CASSLFNFGTDLKTQYF.

This clonotype has more than one count but fewer than ten. The chain employs TRBV30 and TRBJ1-4; no clear D gene. The germline V and J ends were trimmed by 8 bases and 7 bases, with 17 bases remaining between them. This CDR3 is 13 amino acids long. Per germline, CDR1 GTSNPN and CDR2 SVGIG (reference sequence). CDR3 DNA: TGTGCCACGGTGGGGAGGAACGTTGAAAAACTGTTTTTT. This gives the protein CATVGRNVEKLFF.

The chain couples TRBV20-1 to TRBJ2-7; 14 bases fit TRBD2. Looked up from germline, CDR1 is DFQATT and CDR2 is SNEGSKA (reference sequence). The CDR3 totals 15 residues. Trimming took 6 bases from V and 6 from J; bases not matched to a gene: 10. CDR3 amino acids: CSAQRTSGRSREQYF. The CDR3 nucleotides are TGCAGTGCCCAAAGGACTAGCGGGAGGTCCCGCGAGCAGTACTTC.

V usage is TRBV7-2 and J usage is TRBJ2-2; perhaps TRBD1 as D (5 bases). The CDR3 is 14 residues long. CDR1 and CDR2 (germline): SGHTA, FQGNSA. Trimming left V 4 bases short and J 5 bases short, with 11 bases between. The DNA for the CDR3 is TGTGCCAGCAGCTATTTGACAGAGACCGGGGAGCTGTTTTTT. Its protein is CASSYLTETGELFF.

With respect to this clonotype: A junction end diverges from the germline sequence, so it may reflect a read error. The chain employs TRBV7-8 and TRBJ1-5; D not certain. Germline CDR1 SGHVS, CDR2 FQNEAQ. CDR3 length: 13 residues. The DNA for the CDR3 is TGTGCCAGCAGCGAGGGAGGGTATCAGCCCCAACATTTT. Translated, it gives CASSEGGYQPQHF.

This chain joins TRBV28 and TRBJ2-5; 11 positions match TRBD2. The better agreement between TRBJ2-1 and the DNA end casts doubt on the J call. In germline, CDR1 is MDHEN, CDR2 SYDVKM. The CDR3 is made up of 16 amino acids. The CDR3 is CASSPTSGSAHNEQFF. CDR3 sequence (DNA): TGTGCCAGCAGTCCAACTAGCGGGAGTGCCCACAATGAGCAGTTCTTC.

As regards this clonotype: One junction end disagrees with the germline gene, perhaps due to a read error. J is TRBJ2-5 and V is TRBV30; possible D gene TRBD1, 5 bases. Germline V gene sequence: CDR1 GTSNPN, CDR2 SVGIG (reference sequence). The CDR3 runs 12 residues. The CDR3 loop reads CSVAPGLETQYF. The CDR3 nucleotides are TGCAGCGTTGCCCCAGGGCTGGAGACCCAGTACTTC. The variable domain in full, with the rest retrieved from reference TRBV30 and TRBJ2-5, is SQTIHQWPATLVQPVGSPLSLECTVEGTSNPNLYWYRQAAGRGLQLLFYSVGIGQISSEVPQNLSASRPQDRQFILSSKKLLLSDSGFYLCSVAPGLETQYFGPGTRLLVL.

V is TRBV20-1 and J is TRBJ2-4, with D perhaps matching TRBD2 (5 bases). V lost 0 bases to trimming and J lost 9 bases, with 12 bases between them. The CDR3 has 13 residues. Germline CDR1 is DFQATT and CDR2 is SNEGSKA (reference sequence). The DNA for the CDR3 is TGCAGTGCTAGAGAGCTGAGGGTGGGCATTCAGTACTTC. It codes for CSARELRVGIQYF.